This T cell receptor beta chain was captured by sequencing in a study of cytomegalovirus exposure and HLA in healthy donors. Study-wide points: With later analysis, a missense DCLRE1C variant became linked to TCR beta V- and J-gene trimming. About 87% or about 30% of the time was how often most TCR beta V segments were productive, according to an earlier analysis. Sequencing likely caused a cluster of highly shared sequence variants.

This clone has a single count. Antigen specificity is unknown. The primer mix had 60 Vbeta and 13 Jbeta primers. Sequenced by immunoSEQ multiplex PCR; TCRdb stores in-frame clones only, minus some. This sample yields 110,000 or so clones, of which approximately 76% are seen a single time; roughly 15% belongs to the top ten. The germline CDR1 and CDR2 sequences are SNHLY and FYNNEI. Trimming at V came to 6 bases and at J to 0 bases, leaving 8 bases not matched to a gene. CDR3 size: 17 residues. Sequenced: PBMCs. This receptor was identified in a man aged 45-60 years in good health and CMV-seropositive. The chain uses TRBV2 and TRBJ2-3, with 11 positions matching TRBD1. The CDR3 coding sequence is TGTGCCAGCAGACGGGACAGGGGGGCTCTTAGCACAGATACGCAGTATTTT. This sequence encodes CASRRDRGALSTDTQYF.